These T cell receptor beta chains were read from a single sample in a study of shared clonotypes between healthy human individuals. Profiled with immunoSEQ multiplex PCR; TCRdb holds only in-frame clones, not every one. The data show some 240,000 clones, 50% to 75% seen once. Sequencing was carried out using memory CD4+ T cells sorted from blood. The origin of the receptors is a man aged 25 to 45 in good health. Both conserved end residues are part of each CDR3. A D gene is named only where the DNA matches it firmly. Rows give clone size only sometimes, using once, few, many, or a class for an expanded clone.

>TRBV30|-|TRBJ2-7|TRBD1
TGTGCCTGGAACGGGCCAGGGGGCTACGAGCAGTACTTC
CAWNGPGGYEQYF
>TRBV7-9|-|TRBJ1-5|-
TGTGCCAGCGGGAGTTATAGCAATCAGCCCCAGCATTTT
CASGSYSNQPQHF
>TRBV11-2|-|TRBJ2-7|-
TGTGCCAGCAGCTTAGGTTCGCTGGGCTATCCCACCTACGAGCAGTACTTC
CASSLGSLGYPTYEQYF
>TRBV19|-|TRBJ2-7|TRBD1
TGTGCCAGTAGTAAACAGGGGGGTACCTACGAGCAGTACTTC
CASSKQGGTYEQYF
>TRBV30|few|TRBJ1-1|-
TGTGCCTGGAGTGCGGGCATGAACACTGAAGCTTTCTTT
CAWSAGMNTEAFF
>TRBV6-1|-|TRBJ2-3|TRBD2
TGTGCCAGCAGTCAAACTAGCGGGAGTTTGAATACGCAGTATTTT
CASSQTSGSLNTQYF
>TRBV7-6|many|TRBJ1-1|-
TGTGCCAGCAGCTCCCGCACAGGCGGGTTCACTGAAGCTTTCTTT
CASSSRTGGFTEAFF
>TRBV11-2|many|TRBJ2-3|-
TGTGCCAGCAGCTTCGACCAGGGGGGGGATACGCAGTATTTT
CASSFDQGGDTQYF
>TRBV5-1|-|TRBJ1-4|-
TGCGCCAGCAGCACCGGGACCTCTAATGAAAAACTGTTTTTT
CASSTGTSNEKLFF
>TRBV12-5|-|TRBJ1-1|-
TGTGCTAGTGGTTTGCGGGGGTTCGAAACTGAAGCTTTCTTT
CASGLRGFETEAFF
>TRBV7-9|few|TRBJ1-2|-
TGTGCCAGCAGCTTAGGAGACATCGCCGGCTACACCTTC
CASSLGDIAGYTF
>TRBV6-6|-|TRBJ2-7|-
TGTGCCAGCAGTAGACTGACTGGATACGAGCAGTACTTC
CASSRLTGYEQYF
>TRBV11-2|-|TRBJ2-1|-
TGTGCCAGCAGCCCAACTAGGAGCTCCTACAATGAGCAGTTCTTC
CASSPTRSSYNEQFF
>TRBV7-2|-|TRBJ2-7|-
TGTGCCAGCAGTCGTGGAAGCGGGCCCTCCTACGAGCAGTACTTC
CASSRGSGPSYEQYF
>TRBV7-2|-|TRBJ1-2|TRBD1
TGTGCCAGCAGCCCTGACAGGGGGCGGGTCTATGGCTACACCTTC
CASSPDRGRVYGYTF
>TRBV7-9|few|TRBJ2-3|TRBD2
TGTGCCAGCAGCTTCTGGGGGAGGGAGACAGATACGCAGTATTTT
CASSFWGRETDTQYF
>TRBV11-3|-|TRBJ2-1|TRBD2
TGTGCCAGCAGCGACACTAGCGGGGTCCCTGAGCAGTTCTTC
CASSDTSGVPEQFF
>TRBV6-6|-|TRBJ1-3|-
TGTGCCACCGGGGGGGGTGGAGGTGGAAACACCATATATTTT
CATGGGGGGNTIYF
>TRBV18|-|TRBJ2-1|TRBD1
TGTGCCAGCTCACCAGAACGGACAGGGGCCTACAATGAGCAGTTCTTC
CASSPERTGAYNEQFF
>TRBV15|few|TRBJ2-6|-
TGTGCCACCAGCAGAGCAGGTCCTGGGGCCAACGTCCTGACTTTC
CATSRAGPGANVLTF
>TRBV14|few|TRBJ1-4|-
TGTGCCAGCAGCCAAGAAGGTTCATTGAGCTACGAAAAACTGTTTTTT
CASSQEGSLSYEKLFF
>TRBV11-1|-|TRBJ2-2|TRBD1
TGTGCCAGCAGCTACGGGACAGACTCGAGTGACACCGGGGAGCTGTTTTTT
CASSYGTDSSDTGELFF
>TRBV7-4|few|TRBJ2-7|-
TGTGCCAGCAGCTTAGTCTTCTCGCCCCACCCACCTCGGGACACGACGTACGAGCAGTACTTC
CASSLVFSPHPPRDTTYEQYF
>TRBV5-1|-|TRBJ2-2|TRBD1
TGCGCCAGCAGCGTGACACCCCCGGGACAGGGTTTCACCGGGGAGCTGTTTTTT
CASSVTPPGQGFTGELFF
>TRBV5-4|-|TRBJ1-1|-
TGTGCCAGCAGCCTACAACAGGGAGCGAACACTGAAGCTTTCTTT
CASSLQQGANTEAFF
>TRBV28|few|TRBJ2-1|-
TGTGCCAGCAGGGAGGAGGGCCACAATGAGCAGTTCTTC
CASREEGHNEQFF
>TRBV15|-|TRBJ1-5|-
TGTGCCACCAGCAGAGTTTTTCAGGTTGGCAATCAGCCCCAGCATTTT
CATSRVFQVGNQPQHF
>TRBV2|-|TRBJ2-3|-
TGTGCCAGCAGCAATCCGGGGTTTACAGATACGCAGTATTTT
CASSNPGFTDTQYF
>TRBV28|-|TRBJ2-3|TRBD1
TGTGCCAGCCCTCCCCAGGGGGCGGCCACAGATACGCAGTATTTT
CASPPQGAATDTQYF
>TRBV4-2|-|TRBJ2-7|-
TGTGCCAGCAGCCCAGACACAGGGTGGGGGCAGTACTTC
CASSPDTGWGQYF
>TRBV25-1|once|TRBJ2-5|-
TGTGCCAGCAGTGACGGTACCAGGGGGACCCAGTACTTC
CASSDGTRGTQYF
>TRBV28|-|TRBJ1-1|TRBD1
TGTGCCAGCAGGACCACTGGCGGCGAAGGGGGCTCCACTGAAGCTTTCTTT
CASRTTGGEGGSTEAFF
>TRBV7-2|-|TRBJ1-4|TRBD1
TGTGCCAGCAGGCGTGGACAGGCAGGTGAAAAACTGTTTTTT
CASRRGQAGEKLFF
>TRBV6-1|-|TRBJ2-7|-
TGTGCCAGCAGTGAACAGGGGATGAATTCCTACGAGCAGTACTTC
CASSEQGMNSYEQYF
>TRBV7-6|once|TRBJ1-3|TRBD1
TGTGCCAGCAGACCGGACAGGGTCGGAAACACCATATATTTT
CASRPDRVGNTIYF
>TRBV18|-|TRBJ2-7|-
TGTGCCAGCTCACCGGGGGCTTTTCACGAGCAGTACTTC
CASSPGAFHEQYF
>TRBV7-2|-|TRBJ1-5|-
TGTGCCAGCAGCTTAGAATGGTCCCAGCCCCAGCATTTT
CASSLEWSQPQHF
>TRBV18|-|TRBJ2-4|-
TGTGCCAGCTCACCGACAGCCTGGGTAGCCAAAAACATTCAGTACTTC
CASSPTAWVAKNIQYF
>TRBV30|-|TRBJ2-7|-
TGTGCCTGGAGTGTTAGGTCTCGGTTAGGTGAGCAGTACTTC
CAWSVRSRLGEQYF
>TRBV19|-|TRBJ1-3|TRBD1
TGTGCCACCCTGACAGGGGGCGCCGGGAACACCATATATTTT
CATLTGGAGNTIYF
>TRBV19|-|TRBJ1-5|-
TGTGCCAGTAACCCTGAGGGACTGATTAGCAATCAGCCCCAGCATTTT
CASNPEGLISNQPQHF
>TRBV4-2|-|TRBJ1-4|-
TGTGCCAGCAGCCAAGGATTCGGAGCAACTAATGAAAAACTGTTTTTT
CASSQGFGATNEKLFF
>TRBV5-8|-|TRBJ2-7|TRBD2
TGTGCCAGCTCCCCTCGTGGGACTAGTGTCTACGAGCAGTACTTC
CASSPRGTSVYEQYF
>TRBV2|-|TRBJ1-1|-
TGTGCCAGCAGTGAATTTATAGCCGAGGGCACTGAAGCTTTCTTT
CASSEFIAEGTEAFF
>TRBV6-6|-|TRBJ2-1|TRBD2
TGTGCCAGCAGTTCGGCGGGAGGGGGTCTGAATGAGCAGTTCTTC
CASSSAGGGLNEQFF
>TRBV28|few|TRBJ1-2|-
TGTGCCAGCAGTCCCACCGGGGCAGACTATGGCTACACCTTC
CASSPTGADYGYTF
>TRBV5-1|many|TRBJ1-1|-
TGCGCCAGCAGCTGGGAAGGGGTAAGGACTGAAGCTTTCTTT
CASSWEGVRTEAFF
>TRBV25-1|-|TRBJ2-7|-
TGTGCCAGCAGTGACAGGGTCGAGCAGTACTTC
CASSDRVEQYF
>TRBV15|-|TRBJ1-2|-
TGTGCCACCAGCAGAGCCGGGACCGACTATGGCTACACCTTC
CATSRAGTDYGYTF
>TRBV28|-|TRBJ2-1|TRBD2
TGTGCCAGCAGTCCGAGCGGGAGGCCTCTCTACAATGAGCAGTTCTTC
CASSPSGRPLYNEQFF
>TRBV28|-|TRBJ2-1|-
TGTGCCAGCAGCCCCCCACAAGGCCATGAGCAGTTCTTC
CASSPPQGHEQFF
>TRBV5-1|-|TRBJ2-5|TRBD1
TGCGCCAGCAGCTTGGTTTTTTCAGGGGGCGCCCCCGGAGAGACCCAGTACTTC
CASSLVFSGGAPGETQYF
>TRBV29-1|-|TRBJ1-1|-
TGCAGCGTTGAAGATCGGCGGGGTCCGGGTCCAAATACTTTCTTT
CSVEDRRGPGPNTFF